This TCR beta chain came from a study of cytomegalovirus exposure and HLA in healthy donors. Regarding the study as a whole: The investigators catalogued 164 TCR beta chains as cytomegalovirus-associated.

As for this clone: The antigen is not known.

Trimming pared 2 bases from V and 1 base from J, leaving 6 bases between. Per germline, CDR1 SGHNT and CDR2 YYREEE (reference sequence). The length of the CDR3 is 14 residues. Both 60 Vbeta primers and 13 Jbeta primers went into the PCR. Profiling relied on immunoSEQ multiplex PCR, and the TCRdb table lists in-frame clones only, not all of them. Here the sample spans roughly 190,000 clones, less than 85% being singletons. The rearrangement joins TRBV5-4 to TRBJ2-2; no firm D call. The receptor was derived from a man aged 25 to 40 in good health and CMV-seropositive. The sequenced sample consisted of PBMCs. DNA for the CDR3: TGTGCCAGCAGCTTAGCCATGAACACCGGGGAGCTGTTTTTT. Translating gives CASSLAMNTGELFF.